The next 32 T cell receptor beta chains were all read from a single sample in a study of T cells in Graves' hyperthyroidism and ophthalmopathy. Authors of the study amplified TCR beta CDR3 regions from RNA transcripts. HTBI primers were the set used in a first-round RT-PCR of the TCR CDR3. Using its own MiXCR run on the multiplex PCR reads, TCRdb lists one record per CDR3 protein. The table shows 450,000 to 650,000 distinct CDR3 sequences, with approximately 17% occurring only once. The sample taken for sequencing was blood. Receptors originate from a woman between 18 and 30 years old with Graves' ophthalmopathy.

This sequence joins TRBV28 and TRBJ2-6; D might be TRBD2 (5 bases). The CDR3 totals 18 residues. Trimming stripped 8 bases from V and 0 bases from J, with 20 bases between. CDR1 is MDHEN and CDR2 is SYDVKM in the germline V gene. In DNA, the CDR3 is TGTGCCAGCGGACCCTCCTGGGCGGGTTACTCTGGGGCCAACGTCCTGACTTTC. This gives the protein CASGPSWAGYSGANVLTF.

The chain carries TRBV13 and TRBJ2-7, with a possible D match to TRBD1 (5 bases). Trimming stripped 0 bases from V and 3 bases from J, with 15 bases between. In germline, CDR1 is PRHDT, CDR2 FYEKMQ (reference sequence). This CDR3 comprises 16 residues. The CDR3 here is CASSLGSVTQGYEQYF. The CDR3 DNA follows: TGTGCCAGCAGCTTAGGCTCCGTAACCCAGGGCTACGAGCAGTACTTC.

At least ten counts were recorded for this clonotype. V is TRBV27 and J is TRBJ1-5; D possibly corresponds to TRBD1 (6 bases). Germline CDR1 and CDR2: MNHEY and SMNVEV (reference sequence). The CDR3 covers 15 residues. Between the trimmed V and J ends, which lost 0 bases and 6 bases, there was a span of 12 bases. The CDR3 nucleotides are TGTGCCAGCAGTTTATCGTGGGTAGGGGGTCAGCCCCAGCATTTT. As protein: CASSLSWVGGQPQHF.

This clonotype has ten or more counts. The chain is built from TRBV6-1 and TRBJ1-6, with D uncertain. The V end was cut by 2 bases, the J end by 0 bases, with 5 bases between. Germline V gives CDR1 MNHNS, CDR2 SASEGT. This CDR3 has 15 residues. CDR3 loop: CASSEQSSYNSPLHF. CDR3 bases: TGTGCCAGCAGTGAACAGAGCTCCTATAATTCACCCCTCCACTTT.

The chain joins TRBV6-1 to TRBJ2-3; no firm D call. This CDR3 has 15 amino acids. Trimming shortened V by 5 bases and J by 3 bases, and 15 bases separated the two germline ends. The germline V gene encodes CDR1 MNHNS and CDR2 SASEGT. CDR3 sequence (DNA): TGTGCCAGCAGTTCCCTTCTAGATATGACAGATACGCAGTATTTT. It yields the protein CASSSLLDMTDTQYF.

This clonotype was counted only a few times. The rearrangement links TRBV7-2 to TRBJ2-7, with 11 bases identical to TRBD1. V was pared by 5 bases and J by 4 bases, with 7 bases of the junction left unmatched. CDR1 is SGHTA, CDR2 FQGNSA, per germline. CDR3 length: 15 residues. CDR3 amino acids: CASSPWDRGSYEQYF. In DNA form, the CDR3 reads TGTGCCAGCAGCCCCTGGGACAGGGGGAGTTACGAGCAGTACTTC.

This clonotype was counted at least ten times. The genes are TRBV6-1 and TRBJ2-7; D gene unclear. This CDR3 has 13 amino acids. Germline CDR1 reads MNHNS; CDR2 reads SASEGT. The germline V and J ends were trimmed by 1 base and 2 bases, with 6 bases remaining between them. CDR3 loop: CASSEVRTYEQYF. The CDR3, as DNA: TGTGCCAGCAGTGAAGTCCGGACCTACGAGCAGTACTTC.

This clonotype appeared a few times. This chain joins TRBV5-1 and TRBJ2-1; the D gene is possibly TRBD2 (5 bases). V lost 0 bases, J lost 2 bases, and 12 bases lay in between. The CDR3 extends over 16 amino acids. Germline assignment: CDR1 SGHRS and CDR2 YFSETQ. The CDR3 loop reads CASSLVAGLTYNEQFF. For the CDR3, the DNA is TGCGCCAGCAGCTTGGTCGCGGGCCTCACCTACAATGAGCAGTTCTTC.

Ten or more counts support this clonotype. The rearrangement uses TRBV6-1 and TRBJ2-5; TRBD1 is a possible D gene (6 bases). The V gene lost 6 bases and the J gene lost 4 bases, with 33 bases spanning the gap. This CDR3 has 20 residues. Per the germline V gene, CDR1 is MNHNS and CDR2 is SASEGT. This chain's CDR3 is CASSPYVGDTGVGPGETQYF. CDR3 sequence (DNA): TGTGCCAGCAGCCCTTACGTGGGGGACACGGGCGTGGGTCCTGGAGAGACCCAGTACTTC.

The CDR3 sequence is CASSLTSGSGGELFF. The CDR3 region has the DNA TGCGCCAGCAGCTTGACTAGCGGGAGCGGCGGGGAGCTGTTTTTT. The gene calls are TRBV5-1 and TRBJ2-2, with 11 bases lining up with TRBD2. This CDR3 is 15 amino acids long. Germline V lookup: CDR1 SGHRS, CDR2 YFSETQ. The V gene end was trimmed by 1 base and the J gene end by 7 bases; junction bases not matched to a gene: 3.

The rearrangement links TRBV19 to TRBJ1-5, with TRBD1 as a possible D gene (5 bases). V was pared by 3 bases and J by 1 base, with 13 bases between. Germline V gives CDR1 LNHDA, CDR2 SQIVND (reference sequence). The CDR3 is 16 residues long. CDR3 region: CASSMTQGWSNQPQHF. CDR3 DNA: TGTGCCAGTAGTATGACGCAGGGATGGAGCAATCAGCCCCAGCATTTT. Supplemented by reference TRBV19 and TRBJ1-5, the full variable domain reads DGGITQSPKYLFRKEGQNVTLSCEQNLNHDAMYWYRQDPGQGLRLIYYSQIVNDFQKGDIAEGYSVSREKKESFPLTVTSAQKNPTAFYLCASSMTQGWSNQPQHFGDGTRLSIL.

This clonotype has at least ten counts. The DNA for the CDR3 is TGTGCCAGCAGATTTGGGCTGACAGCCACCACTGAAGCTTTCTTT. Its protein is CASRFGLTATTEAFF. V is TRBV6-1 and J is TRBJ1-1; weak D call: TRBD1 (5 bases). V lost 6 bases, J lost 4 bases, and 18 bases lay in between. The CDR3 length is 15 residues. CDR1 is MNHNS and CDR2 is SASEGT in the germline V gene.

This clonotype came up many times. The chain is built from TRBV20-1 and TRBJ1-2, with D perhaps TRBD1 (5 bases). Deletions cut 0 bases from V and 4 bases from J, with 15 bases between. CDR1 and CDR2 (germline): DFQATT, SNEGSKA (reference sequence). This CDR3 is 15 amino acids long. CDR3 sequence reads: CSARDGGEGAYGYTF. In DNA, the CDR3 is TGCAGTGCTAGAGATGGAGGGGAAGGGGCCTATGGCTACACCTTC.

This clonotype occurred many times. The rearrangement links TRBV3-1 to TRBJ2-1; 11 bases are a match to TRBD2. J lost 9 bases, V lost 6 bases, and 10 bases had no gene match. Germline V gene lookup returns CDR1 LGHDT and CDR2 YNNKEL (reference sequence). The CDR3 contains 15 residues. The CDR3: CASSLTSGRTGEQFF. CDR3 sequence (DNA): TGTGCCAGCAGTCTTACTAGCGGGAGAACTGGTGAGCAGTTCTTC.

Only a few counts were recorded for this clonotype. This chain links TRBV9 with TRBJ2-7; D remains ambiguous. In germline, CDR1 is SGDLS, CDR2 YYNGEE. The CDR3 has 16 amino acids. Trimming removed 0 bases at V and 1 base at J, with 14 bases between. The CDR3 loop is CASSVALRPDSYEQYF. The CDR3 DNA reads as TGTGCCAGCAGCGTAGCGTTGCGACCGGATTCCTACGAGCAGTACTTC.

Notes on this clonotype: A much larger clone is a single base away; this may be a read error. This chain joins TRBV6-1 and TRBJ1-2; TRBD1 might be the D (5 bases). Between the trimmed V and J ends, which lost 6 bases and 3 bases, there was a span of 17 bases. Germline values: CDR1 MNHNS, CDR2 SASEGT. The CDR3 runs to 15 residues. This chain's CDR3 is CASSLDGTEYYGYTF. The CDR3 DNA follows: TGTGCCAGCAGCCTCGACGGGACGGAGTACTATGGCTACACCTTC.

This clonotype showed up many times. The V and J genes are TRBV12-3 or TRBV12-4 and TRBJ1-1; no definite D call. V lost 3 bases and J lost 2, with 10 bases in between. This CDR3 spans 14 amino acids. The CDR3 DNA follows: TGTGCCAGCAGTTTCCACAGACTTAACACTGAAGCTTTCTTT. Its translation: CASSFHRLNTEAFF.

The chain's CDR3 is CSARDRSQGVYSPLHF. The CDR3 nucleotides are TGCAGTGCTAGAGATAGGTCACAGGGGGTTTATTCACCCCTCCACTTT. V usage is TRBV20-1 and J usage is TRBJ1-6; 8 bases are shared with TRBD1. Germline CDR1 is DFQATT and CDR2 is SNEGSKA (reference sequence). J was trimmed by 8 bases and V by 0 bases; bases with no gene match: 9. CDR3 size: 16 residues.

This clonotype was observed many times. The gene calls are TRBV7-6 and TRBJ1-4; D gene ambiguous. This CDR3 is built from 15 residues. V lost 5 bases and J 7 bases, leaving 17 bases between the germline ends. Germline V lookup: CDR1 SGHVS, CDR2 FNYEAQ. CDR3 DNA sequence: TGTGCCAGCAGCCCAGAGGCGGGGTCCGGTGAAAAACTGTTTTTT. Translating it yields CASSPEAGSGEKLFF. Filled out from reference TRBV7-6 and TRBJ1-4, the complete variable domain reads GAGVSQSPRYKVTKRGQDVALRCDPISGHVSLYWYRQALGQGPEFLTYFNYEAQQDKSGLPNDRFSAERPEGSISTLTIQRTEQRDSAMYRCASSPEAGSGEKLFFGSGTQLSVL.

In this sample, this clonotype turned up many times. The chain is built from TRBV7-8 and TRBJ2-7; the D is unclear. Germline-derived CDR1 and CDR2 are SGHVS and FQNEAQ. V shed 3 bases and J shed 0 bases, with 12 bases lying between them. CDR3 length equals 15 residues. The CDR3 loop is CASSFILDGSYEQYF. CDR3 nucleotide sequence: TGTGCCAGCAGCTTTATTTTGGACGGCTCCTACGAGCAGTACTTC.

This clonotype appeared many times. The genes are TRBV24-1 and TRBJ2-1; no definite D call. This CDR3 has 17 amino acids. CDR1 and CDR2 from the germline V gene are KGHDR and SFDVKD. Trimming removed 3 bases from V and 5 bases from J, with 19 bases in between. Here the CDR3 reads CATSDPRDLGPHNEQFF. In DNA form, the CDR3 reads TGTGCCACCAGTGATCCCCGTGACCTGGGCCCACACAATGAGCAGTTCTTC.

This clonotype was detected only a few times. V is TRBV7-3 and J is TRBJ2-1; TRBD2 matches at 10 bases. The germline V gene encodes CDR1 SGHTA and CDR2 FQGTGA. V was pared by 3 bases and J by 7 bases, with 9 bases of the junction left unmatched. There are 16 residues in the CDR3. The CDR3 DNA reads TGTGCCAGCAGCTTCAGTAGCGGGGGGACGGGAAATGAGCAGTTCTTC. Translating it yields CASSFSSGGTGNEQFF.

This clonotype was seen repeatedly, ten times or more. The chain links TRBV9 to TRBJ1-2; 8 bases map to TRBD1. J lost 1 base, V lost 3 bases, and 5 bases had no gene match. Looked up from germline, CDR1 is SGDLS and CDR2 is YYNGEE. CDR3 length equals 15 residues. In nucleotides, the CDR3 is TGTGCCAGCAGCGCCTGGACAGGGAGTAACTATGGCTACACCTTC. It is translated as CASSAWTGSNYGYTF. The full variable domain, its missing parts supplied by reference TRBV9 and TRBJ1-2, is DSGVTQTPKHLITATGQRVTLRCSPRSGDLSVYWYQQSLDQGLQFLIQYYNGEERAKGNILERFSAQQFPDLHSELNLSSLELGDSALYFCASSAWTGSNYGYTFGSGTRLTVV.

This clonotype has ten or more counts. V usage is TRBV7-9 and J usage is TRBJ2-1, with D unclear. This CDR3 has 15 amino acids. V gave up 5 bases and J gave up 0 bases, with 11 bases separating them. The germline CDR1 and CDR2 sequences are SEHNR and FQNEAQ (reference sequence). CDR3 sequence reads: CASSPTLSSYNEQFF. The CDR3 bases are TGTGCCAGCAGCCCTACACTCAGCTCCTACAATGAGCAGTTCTTC.

Comment on this clonotype: One junction end disagrees with the germline gene, perhaps due to a read error. The CDR3 spells CASSKDGQGSVNIQYF. DNA of the CDR3: TGTGCCAGCAGCAAAGACGGTCAGGGATCGGTGAACATTCAGTACTTC. The chain is built from TRBV4-2 and TRBJ2-4; D may be TRBD1 (5 bases). CDR1 is LGHNA and CDR2 is YNFKEQ in the germline V gene. The CDR3 length is 16 residues.

The chain links TRBV5-1 to TRBJ2-3; TRBD2 aligns across 10 bases. Trimming took 3 bases from V and 5 from J; bases not matched to a gene: 3. This CDR3 spans 14 amino acids. Germline V gene lookup returns CDR1 SGHRS and CDR2 YFSETQ. This CDR3 is CASSWGLARDTQYF. CDR3 sequence (DNA): TGCGCCAGCAGCTGGGGACTAGCGAGAGATACGCAGTATTTT. Variable domain in full (rest from reference TRBV5-1 and TRBJ2-3): KAGVTQTPRYLIKTRGQQVTLSCSPISGHRSVSWYQQTPGQGLQFLFEYFSETQRNKGNFPGRFSGRQFSNSRSEMNVSTLELGDSALYLCASSWGLARDTQYFGPGTRLTVL.

This clonotype was observed a handful of times. The chain joins TRBV6-2 or TRBV6-3 to TRBJ2-4; D not resolved. CDR1 is MNHEY and CDR2 is SVGEGT in the germline V gene. Trimming left V 6 bases short and J 4 bases short, with 16 bases between. This CDR3 has 15 residues. For the CDR3, the DNA is TGTGCCAGCAGCCCGCCGGGCACCGCGAAAAACATTCAGTACTTC. This translates into CASSPPGTAKNIQYF.

This clonotype was seen a handful of times. The J gene is TRBJ1-5, the V gene TRBV5-6; D is perhaps TRBD1 (5 bases). This CDR3 comprises 16 residues. The germline V and J ends were trimmed by 5 bases and 3 bases, with 18 bases remaining between them. The germline V gene encodes CDR1 SGHDT and CDR2 YYEEEE. CDR3 in DNA: TGTGCCAGCAGTTTTTGGTGGGGGGGGGTCAATCAGCCCCAGCATTTT. This gives the protein CASSFWWGGVNQPQHF.

This clonotype was observed many times. This chain connects TRBV13 to TRBJ1-5; maybe TRBD1 (6 bases). The length of the CDR3 is 14 residues. The V and J ends lost 0 bases and 5 bases respectively, with 8 bases between them. Germline V CDR1 and CDR2: PRHDT, FYEKMQ (reference sequence). CDR3 protein: CASSLGGQYQPQHF. As DNA, the CDR3 is TGTGCCAGCAGCTTAGGAGGACAGTATCAGCCCCAGCATTTT.

V is TRBV30 and J is TRBJ1-2, with D hard to call. The CDR3 totals 14 residues. Germline V gene data show CDR1 as GTSNPN and CDR2 as SVGIG (reference sequence). The V and J ends lost 0 bases and 1 base respectively, with 9 bases between them. Here the CDR3 DNA reads TGTGCCTGGAGTGTGGGGAGGGTTAACTATGGCTACACCTTC. Protein product: CAWSVGRVNYGYTF.

This clonotype was observed a few times. This chain links TRBV15 with TRBJ2-3; TRBD1 matches 9 bases. Unmatched junction bases numbered 11, after V lost 4 bases and J lost 3 bases. The CDR3 runs 17 residues. Germline-derived CDR1 and CDR2 are LNHNV and YYDKDF (reference sequence). CDR3 in DNA: TGTGCCACCAGCACCCCCCGACAGGGGGGAGGTACAGATACGCAGTATTTT. This translates into CATSTPRQGGGTDTQYF.

The sample holds a few counts of this clonotype. The rearrangement joins TRBV27 to TRBJ2-1; TRBD2 aligns across 8 bases. The CDR3 has 14 amino acids. The germline gives CDR1 MNHEY, CDR2 SMNVEV (reference sequence). Trimming removed 6 bases from V and 3 bases from J; junction bases left unmatched: 4. The CDR3 reads CASSVAGYYNEQFF. CDR3 coding DNA: TGTGCCAGCAGCGTAGCGGGGTACTACAATGAGCAGTTCTTC.